This note documents a single TCR beta chain sequence. Next came a second PCR, run for about 6 to 12 cycles, which used a sample-barcoded 5' primer along with a J-beta primer mix. One entry per CDR3 protein results from TCRdb running MiXCR on the 5' RACE reads. The sample includes 550,000 to 700,000 distinct CDR3 sequences, about 25% of them seen just once. This specimen belongs to a study of blood T cells in healthy people across ages. With 4 bases removed from V and 0 bases from J, the gap between germline ends came to 9 bases. The CDR3 is 14 amino acids. Germline CDR1 reads SQVTM; CDR2 reads ANQGSEA.

This sequence joins TRBV29-1 and TRBJ2-2; D is possibly TRBD1 (5 bases). The sequencing sample was made of blood. This TCR was sampled from a woman in her sixties or seventies in good health. For the CDR3, the DNA is TGCAGCGTTGTGACAGAGGCGAACACCGGGGAGCTGTTTTTT. Its translation: CSVVTEANTGELFF.